The rows below give T cell receptor beta chains drawn from one sample of a study of glioma-infiltrating T cells after dendritic cell vaccination. Generated by immunoSEQ multiplex PCR, the TCRdb table keeps only in-frame clones and is missing some. The sample has fewer than 65,000 clones, 70% to 90% seen once; the top ten hold around 5%. The specimen comprised blood, sampled after dendritic cell vaccination. Receptors originate from a human donor with glioblastoma. Each CDR3 is given with its conserved first and last residue. The D gene is left open where the match is weak. A row's size may be missing; if present it is once, few, many or a size class.

abundance,v_gene,j_gene,d_gene,CDR3aa,CDR3nt
NA,TRBV27,TRBJ2-3,NA,CASSLGAGASTDTQYF,TGTGCCAGCAGTTTGGGGGCGGGAGCTAGCACAGATACGCAGTATTTT
NA,TRBV7-7,TRBJ2-3,NA,CASSLGQGIGDTQYF,TGTGCTAGCAGCTTAGGGCAGGGGATAGGTGATACGCAGTATTTT
NA,TRBV4-3,TRBJ1-1,TRBD1,CASSQDPAGGTEAFF,TGCGCCAGCAGCCAAGATCCCGCAGGGGGCACTGAAGCTTTCTTT
NA,TRBV29-1,TRBJ2-3,NA,CSALPVTDTQYF,TGCAGCGCTCTGCCAGTCACAGATACGCAGTATTTT
NA,TRBV2,TRBJ1-6,TRBD1,CASRKGQGIWSPLHF,TGTGCCAGCAGAAAGGGACAGGGAATTTGGTCACCCCTCCACTTT
NA,TRBV2,TRBJ2-3,TRBD2,CASSKGLAWDTQYF,TGTGCCAGCAGTAAGGGACTAGCGTGGGATACGCAGTATTTT
once,TRBV9,TRBJ2-3,TRBD2,CASSPGLATDTQYF,TGTGCCAGCAGCCCCGGACTAGCCACAGATACGCAGTATTTT
NA,TRBV28,TRBJ2-4,TRBD1,CASSWTGKAKNIQYF,TGTGCCAGCAGTTGGACAGGGAAAGCCAAAAACATTCAGTACTTC
NA,TRBV10-3,TRBJ2-2,NA,CAISAGGELFF,TGTGCCATCAGTGCCGGCGGGGAGCTGTTTTTT
NA,TRBV19,TRBJ2-7,NA,CASSQNAGASYSYEQYF,TGTGCCAGTAGCCAAAACGCGGGGGCGAGCTATTCCTACGAGCAGTACTTC
NA,TRBV5-4,TRBJ2-2,TRBD1,CASSLSQGSNTGELFF,TGTGCCAGCAGCTTATCACAGGGGTCGAACACCGGGGAGCTGTTTTTT
NA,TRBV30,TRBJ2-3,TRBD2,CAWRTSGSMSDTQYF,TGTGCCTGGAGAACTAGCGGGAGTATGTCAGATACGCAGTATTTT
NA,TRBV28,TRBJ1-2,TRBD1,CASSLNPGTGSFGYTF,TGTGCCAGCAGTTTAAACCCAGGGACAGGGAGTTTCGGCTACACCTTC
NA,TRBV6-5,TRBJ1-2,NA,CASSYQPKRGIGGYTF,TGTGCCAGCAGTTATCAACCGAAACGGGGAATCGGGGGCTACACCTTC
NA,TRBV7-3,TRBJ2-1,TRBD2,CASSFSGTSGRAPNEQFF,TGTGCCAGCAGCTTTTCCGGGACTAGCGGGAGGGCCCCCAATGAGCAGTTCTTC
NA,TRBV2,TRBJ1-5,NA,CASSELQGSNQPQHF,TGTGCCAGCAGTGAATTACAGGGCAGCAATCAGCCCCAGCATTTT
NA,TRBV9,TRBJ2-6,TRBD2,CASSVSGSGDSGANVLTF,TGTGCCAGCAGCGTATCTGGGAGCGGGGATTCTGGGGCCAACGTCCTGACTTTC
NA,TRBV6-1,TRBJ2-3,NA,CASSYHGDTQYF,TGTGCCAGCAGTTATCACGGGGATACGCAGTATTTT
NA,TRBV6-5,TRBJ1-2,TRBD1,CASSEGAPSRYTF,TGTGCCAGCAGTGAGGGGGCCCCTTCACGCTACACCTTC
NA,TRBV7-6,TRBJ1-2,TRBD1,CASSPRPGTGNYGYTF,TGTGCCAGCAGCCCGCGTCCCGGGACAGGAAACTATGGCTACACCTTC
NA,TRBV5-6,TRBJ2-5,NA,CASSLDSQGRLQETQYF,TGTGCCAGCAGCTTGGATTCGCAGGGGCGCCTCCAAGAGACCCAGTACTTC
NA,TRBV9,TRBJ1-3,NA,CASSALATRSGNTIYF,TGTGCCAGCAGCGCCTTAGCTACCAGATCTGGAAACACCATATATTTT
NA,TRBV19,TRBJ2-1,TRBD1,CASSIGQGQQIGQFF,TGTGCCAGTAGTATAGGACAGGGACAGCAGATCGGGCAGTTCTTC
NA,TRBV10-3,TRBJ2-1,NA,CAISRGSNEQFF,TGTGCCATCAGTAGAGGGAGCAATGAGCAGTTCTTC
NA,TRBV5-4,TRBJ2-2,TRBD2,CASSSGLAGGTGELFF,TGTGCCAGCAGCTCGGGACTAGCGGGAGGAACCGGGGAGCTGTTTTTT
NA,TRBV5-1,TRBJ2-5,NA,CASSLAVTGQETQYF,TGCGCCAGCAGCTTGGCCGTGACAGGTCAAGAGACCCAGTACTTC
NA,TRBV9,TRBJ2-1,TRBD2,CASRPGGTSGPPREQFF,TGTGCCAGCAGACCCGGGGGGACTAGCGGGCCGCCGAGGGAGCAGTTCTTC
NA,TRBV4-1,TRBJ2-7,TRBD1,CASSQITPGQGAHEQYF,TGCGCCAGCAGCCAAATTACACCGGGACAGGGGGCTCACGAGCAGTACTTC
NA,TRBV4-1,TRBJ2-7,NA,CASSQDSATRYGHEQYF,TGCGCCAGCAGCCAAGATTCCGCGACTAGATATGGCCACGAGCAGTACTTC
NA,TRBV11-2,TRBJ1-1,NA,CASSLAPNTEAFF,TGTGCCAGCAGCTTGGCACCGAACACTGAAGCTTTCTTT
NA,TRBV28,TRBJ1-1,NA,CASSSPGNTEAFF,TGTGCCAGCAGCTCTCCCGGGAACACTGAAGCTTTCTTT
NA,TRBV7-2,TRBJ1-4,NA,CASSPTANGEKLFF,TGTGCCAGCAGCCCGACAGCAAATGGTGAAAAACTGTTTTTT
NA,TRBV9,TRBJ2-7,NA,CASSLGSGNQYF,TGTGCCAGCAGCCTAGGATCGGGGAATCAGTACTTC
NA,TRBV25-1,TRBJ2-7,TRBD1,CASSQGAVEQYF,TGTGCCAGCAGCCAGGGGGCGGTCGAGCAGTACTTC
NA,TRBV18,TRBJ1-5,TRBD1,CASSPDRANQPQHF,TGTGCCAGCTCACCAGACAGGGCGAATCAGCCCCAGCATTTT
NA,TRBV18,TRBJ1-3,NA,CASSLQGGGSSGNTIYF,TGTGCCAGCTCACTACAGGGTGGAGGCTCCTCTGGAAACACCATATATTTT
NA,TRBV18,TRBJ2-7,TRBD2,CASSPSTTSGGYEQYF,TGTGCCAGCTCACCTTCAACGACTAGCGGGGGATACGAGCAGTACTTC
NA,TRBV30,TRBJ2-7,TRBD2,CASWGGVEQYF,TGTGCCTCCTGGGGGGGGGTCGAGCAGTACTTC
NA,TRBV30,TRBJ1-5,TRBD1,CAWSVRGWDRGNQPQHF,TGTGCCTGGAGTGTACGTGGATGGGACAGGGGAAATCAGCCCCAGCATTTT
NA,TRBV5-5,TRBJ1-2,TRBD1,CASSLQGAGYTF,TGTGCCAGCAGCTTACAGGGGGCGGGCTACACCTTC
NA,TRBV29-1,TRBJ1-1,NA,CGMGKGLNTEAFF,TGCGGCATGGGTAAGGGGTTGAACACTGAAGCTTTCTTT
NA,TRBV18,TRBJ1-2,NA,CASSPSDTRGYTF,TGTGCCAGCTCACCATCAGATACACGAGGCTACACCTTC
NA,TRBV6-1,TRBJ1-6,NA,CASLKDGNNSPLHF,TGTGCCAGCTTAAAGGACGGGAATAATTCACCCCTCCACTTT
NA,TRBV7-2,TRBJ1-1,NA,CASSLVAGTEAFF,TGTGCCAGCAGCTTAGTAGCGGGAACTGAAGCTTTCTTT
NA,TRBV7-9,TRBJ2-1,NA,CASSQIQLDNEQFF,TGTGCCAGCAGCCAAATCCAGCTAGACAATGAGCAGTTCTTC
few,TRBV27,TRBJ2-2,NA,CASNRLGNGELFF,TGTGCCAGCAACCGACTGGGTAACGGGGAGCTGTTTTTT
NA,TRBV28,TRBJ1-5,TRBD1,CASRGQLDQPQHF,TGTGCCAGCAGGGGACAGTTGGATCAGCCCCAGCATTTT
NA,TRBV9,TRBJ2-5,NA,CASSPSGKGGETQYF,TGTGCCAGCAGCCCGAGCGGGAAAGGGGGAGAGACCCAGTACTTC
NA,TRBV7-9,TRBJ2-2,NA,CASSSSQVRGTGELFF,TGTGCCAGCAGCTCGAGTCAGGTTAGAGGGACCGGGGAGCTGTTTTTT
NA,TRBV6-5,TRBJ2-7,NA,CASSNWPGIIYEQYF,TGTGCCAGCAGTAATTGGCCAGGGATAATCTACGAGCAGTACTTC
NA,TRBV4-2,TRBJ1-2,NA,CASSQEVSAAYYGYTF,TGTGCCAGCAGCCAAGAAGTGTCGGCAGCGTACTATGGCTACACCTTC
NA,TRBV28,TRBJ2-7,TRBD2,CASSPSPGASGSRFDEQYF,TGTGCCAGCAGTCCCTCCCCCGGGGCTAGCGGGAGCCGTTTTGACGAGCAGTACTTC
NA,TRBV6-1,TRBJ2-2,TRBD1,CARRQGGGGELFF,TGTGCCAGGAGACAGGGGGGCGGCGGGGAGCTGTTTTTT
NA,TRBV5-1,TRBJ2-3,NA,CASSLQQGTDTQYF,TGCGCCAGCAGCTTACAACAGGGAACAGATACGCAGTATTTT
NA,TRBV6-1,TRBJ2-7,NA,CASRESSYEQYF,TGTGCCAGCAGGGAGTCCTCCTACGAGCAGTACTTC
NA,TRBV18,TRBJ2-3,TRBD2,CASSPWTSGTDTQYF,TGTGCCAGCTCACCATGGACTAGCGGCACAGATACGCAGTATTTT
few,TRBV6-6,TRBJ2-7,TRBD1,CASSHLTGAEQYF,TGTGCCAGCAGCCACCTGACAGGGGCCGAGCAGTACTTC
NA,TRBV18,TRBJ1-5,NA,CASSPSNTGSNQPQHF,TGTGCCAGCTCACCATCGAATACTGGTAGCAATCAGCCCCAGCATTTT
NA,TRBV28,TRBJ2-1,TRBD2,CASSRPPGLAGPESSYNEQFF,TGTGCCAGCAGTCGACCCCCGGGACTAGCGGGTCCGGAAAGCTCCTACAATGAGCAGTTCTTC